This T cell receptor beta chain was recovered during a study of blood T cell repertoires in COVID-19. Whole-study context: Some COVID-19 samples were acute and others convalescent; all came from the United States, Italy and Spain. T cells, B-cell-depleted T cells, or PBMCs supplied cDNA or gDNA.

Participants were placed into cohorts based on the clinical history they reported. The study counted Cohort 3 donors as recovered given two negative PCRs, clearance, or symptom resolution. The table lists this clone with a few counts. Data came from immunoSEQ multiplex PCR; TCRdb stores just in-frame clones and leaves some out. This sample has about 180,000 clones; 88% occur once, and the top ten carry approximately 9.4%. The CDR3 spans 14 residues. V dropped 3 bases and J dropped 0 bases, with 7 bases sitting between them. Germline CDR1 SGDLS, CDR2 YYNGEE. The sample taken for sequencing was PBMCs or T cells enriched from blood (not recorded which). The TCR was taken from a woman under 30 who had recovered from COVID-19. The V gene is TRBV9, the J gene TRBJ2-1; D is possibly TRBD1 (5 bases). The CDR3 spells CASSEDISYNEQFF. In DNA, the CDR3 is TGTGCCAGCAGCGAGGACATCTCCTACAATGAGCAGTTCTTC.